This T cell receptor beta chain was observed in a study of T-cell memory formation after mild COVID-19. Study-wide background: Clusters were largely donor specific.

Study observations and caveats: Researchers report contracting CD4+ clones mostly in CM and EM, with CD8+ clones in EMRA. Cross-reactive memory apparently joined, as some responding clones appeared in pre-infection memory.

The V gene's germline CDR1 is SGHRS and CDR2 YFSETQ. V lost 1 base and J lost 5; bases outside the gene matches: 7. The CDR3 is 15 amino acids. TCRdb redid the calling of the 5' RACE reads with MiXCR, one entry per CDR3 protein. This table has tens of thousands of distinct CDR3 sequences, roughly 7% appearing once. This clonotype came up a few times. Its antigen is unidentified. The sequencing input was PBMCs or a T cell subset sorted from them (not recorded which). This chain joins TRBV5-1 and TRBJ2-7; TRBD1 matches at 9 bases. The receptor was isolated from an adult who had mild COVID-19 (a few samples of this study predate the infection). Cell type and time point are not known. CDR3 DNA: TGCGCCAGCAGCTTGATCGGGACAGGGAACCACGAGCAGTACTTC. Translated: CASSLIGTGNHEQYF.